This passage covers 16 T cell receptor beta chains from one sample sequenced in a study of blood T cell repertoires in COVID-19. Profiled with immunoSEQ multiplex PCR; TCRdb holds only in-frame clones, not every one. The data contain some 300,000 clones, around nine tenths of them singletons. The sequenced material came from PBMCs or T cells enriched from blood (not recorded which). The receptors stem from a woman aged 50 to 60 who had been exposed to COVID-19.

V usage is TRBV27 and J usage is TRBJ1-6; TRBD1 matches 7 bases. The CDR3 contains 17 residues. Germline lookup yields CDR1 MNHEY and CDR2 SMNVEV (reference sequence). Trimming removed 2 bases from V and 9 bases from J; junction bases left unmatched: 13. The CDR3 DNA follows: TGTGCCAGCAGTTTACAAGGGACAGCCCCCTGGAGTTCACCCCTCCACTTT. Its translation is CASSLQGTAPWSSPLHF.

A few counts support this clone. V is TRBV3-1 (or the pseudogene TRBV3-2) and J is TRBJ1-2; perhaps TRBD1 as D (6 bases). Trimming took 2 bases from V and 8 from J, leaving 15 bases between them. The CDR3 runs 14 residues. CDR1 and CDR2 (germline): LGHDT, YNNKEL (reference sequence). The CDR3 sequence is CASSQRGGNRGYTF. For the CDR3, the DNA is TGTGCCAGCAGCCAACGGGGGGGCAACAGAGGCTACACCTTC.

This clone was seen more than once but under ten times. The chain joins TRBV7-6 to TRBJ2-2, with 7 bases identical to TRBD2. The V gene's germline CDR1 is SGHVS and CDR2 FNYEAQ. The CDR3 contains 16 residues. The V segment lost 3 bases and the J segment 2 bases; nucleotides outside the gene matches: 6. CDR3 loop: CASSFSGTINTGELFF. DNA for the CDR3: TGTGCCAGCAGCTTTTCCGGGACTATAAACACCGGGGAGCTGTTTTTT.

This chain joins TRBV4-1 and TRBJ1-1; 8 nucleotides line up with TRBD1. The germline CDR1 and CDR2 sequences are MGHRA and YSYEKL. V trimming: 3 bases; J trimming: 0 bases; junction bases outside the gene matches: 9. The CDR3 covers 17 residues. The DNA for the CDR3 is TGCGCCAGCAGCCAGGGACAGGTTGGCGGCATGAACACTGAAGCTTTCTTT. As protein: CASSQGQVGGMNTEAFF.

The chain has TRBV11-2 and TRBJ1-3, with D tentatively TRBD1 (5 bases). The length of the CDR3 is 15 residues. V lost 1 base and J 5 bases, leaving 12 bases between the germline ends. Per the germline V gene, CDR1 is SGHAT and CDR2 is FQNNGV. In DNA, the CDR3 is TGTGCCAGCAGCTTAGCGGGAGGGGCCAGAAACACCATATATTTT. It yields the protein CASSLAGGARNTIYF.

The chain links TRBV9 to TRBJ2-2; 10 bases match TRBD2. The trim removed 3 bases at V and 6 bases at J, leaving 5 bases unmatched. The V gene's germline CDR1 is SGDLS and CDR2 YYNGEE. This CDR3 is built from 15 residues. The CDR3 sequence: CASSAGTSAAGELFF. DNA for the CDR3: TGTGCCAGCAGCGCCGGGACTAGCGCCGCCGGGGAGCTGTTTTTT.

The rearrangement joins TRBV2 to TRBJ2-7, with 7 bases that match TRBD1. The CDR3 is 14 amino acids. V gave up 5 bases and J gave up 4 bases; unmatched junction bases: 8. Looked up from germline, CDR1 is SNHLY and CDR2 is FYNNEI. The CDR3 here is CASSINRGAYEQYF. CDR3 sequence (DNA): TGTGCCAGCAGTATTAACAGGGGCGCGTACGAGCAGTACTTC.

The chain links TRBV6-1 to TRBJ2-5; 9 nucleotides match TRBD1. Germline V gives CDR1 MNHNS, CDR2 SASEGT. Trimming at V came to 3 bases and at J to 4 bases, leaving 12 bases not matched to a gene. The CDR3 runs to 17 residues. DNA of the CDR3: TGTGCCAGCAGTGACAGCCGAACAGGGGGCCTAGGAGAGACCCAGTACTTC. This sequence encodes CASSDSRTGGLGETQYF.

V and J are TRBV28 and TRBJ2-2, with 7 bases aligning to TRBD1. CDR1 MDHEN and CDR2 SYDVKM come from the germline V gene. The junction had 7 bases not matched to a gene; V was cut back by 6 bases and J by 3 bases. The CDR3 is 15 residues long. CDR3 sequence: CASSPADRDTGELFF. For the CDR3, the DNA is TGTGCCAGCAGCCCCGCTGACAGGGACACCGGGGAGCTGTTTTTT.

The sample holds one count of this clone. The chain joins TRBV5-1 to TRBJ2-1, with 9 positions matching TRBD1. The CDR3 loop spans 15 amino acids. Trimming removed 4 bases from V and 4 bases from J; junction bases left unmatched: 6. Germline lookup yields CDR1 SGHRS and CDR2 YFSETQ. The CDR3 loop is CASSGTGQGYNEQFF. The CDR3 DNA follows: TGCGCCAGCAGCGGGACGGGACAGGGTTACAATGAGCAGTTCTTC.

This chain connects TRBV10-3 to TRBJ2-7, with unresolved D. Trimming took off 6 bases at V and 3 bases at J, with 9 bases between the two ends. In germline, CDR1 is ENHRY, CDR2 SYGVKD. There are 12 residues in the CDR3. CDR3 in DNA: TGTGCCATCAGCGGAGACGGCTACGAGCAGTACTTC. It encodes CAISGDGYEQYF.

The chain uses TRBV2 and TRBJ1-1, with D perhaps matching TRBD1 (6 bases). The CDR3 covers 15 residues. The germline V and J ends were trimmed by 6 bases and 1 base, with 15 bases remaining between them. Per germline, CDR1 SNHLY and CDR2 FYNNEI. CDR3 amino acids: CASRQGRGTNTEAFF. DNA for the CDR3: TGTGCCAGCAGACAGGGACGAGGCACGAACACTGAAGCTTTCTTT.

This clone came up a few times. This chain joins TRBV19 and TRBJ1-2; 9 bases are a match to TRBD1. This CDR3 contains 15 residues. In germline, CDR1 is LNHDA, CDR2 SQIVND (reference sequence). Germline trimming cut 8 bases from V and 6 bases from J; bases unmatched to any gene: 13. The CDR3 region is CASRPPGDRVDGYTF. The CDR3 DNA reads TGTGCCAGTCGGCCCCCCGGGGACAGGGTGGATGGCTACACCTTC.

V and J are TRBV19 and TRBJ2-1, with 10 nucleotides matching TRBD1. The J segment lost 6 bases and the V segment lost 1 base, leaving 3 bases of the junction unmatched. The V gene's germline CDR1 is LNHDA and CDR2 SQIVND (reference sequence). This CDR3 is 15 amino acids long. The CDR3 DNA reads TGTGCCAGTAGTATAGGAGGGACAGGGGTCAATGAGCAGTTCTTC. As protein: CASSIGGTGVNEQFF.

The sample holds one count of this clone. The J gene is TRBJ1-1, the V gene TRBV20-1, with a tentative D call TRBD1 (6 bases). From germline, CDR1 is DFQATT and CDR2 SNEGSKA (reference sequence). The CDR3 has 13 residues. Trimming pared 3 bases from V and 4 bases from J, leaving 12 bases between. The CDR3 coding sequence is TGCAGTGCTAGTAGCGGGGGCATCACTGAAGCTTTCTTT. This sequence encodes CSASSGGITEAFF.

The J gene is TRBJ1-2, the V gene TRBV7-9; the match to TRBD1 covers 7 bases. Germline lookup yields CDR1 SEHNR and CDR2 FQNEAQ (reference sequence). J gave up 3 bases and V 11 bases, and 3 bases lay outside the gene matches. The CDR3 loop spans 11 amino acids. This chain's CDR3 is CACDRDYGYTF. The CDR3 bases are TGTGCCTGCGACAGGGACTATGGCTACACCTTC.